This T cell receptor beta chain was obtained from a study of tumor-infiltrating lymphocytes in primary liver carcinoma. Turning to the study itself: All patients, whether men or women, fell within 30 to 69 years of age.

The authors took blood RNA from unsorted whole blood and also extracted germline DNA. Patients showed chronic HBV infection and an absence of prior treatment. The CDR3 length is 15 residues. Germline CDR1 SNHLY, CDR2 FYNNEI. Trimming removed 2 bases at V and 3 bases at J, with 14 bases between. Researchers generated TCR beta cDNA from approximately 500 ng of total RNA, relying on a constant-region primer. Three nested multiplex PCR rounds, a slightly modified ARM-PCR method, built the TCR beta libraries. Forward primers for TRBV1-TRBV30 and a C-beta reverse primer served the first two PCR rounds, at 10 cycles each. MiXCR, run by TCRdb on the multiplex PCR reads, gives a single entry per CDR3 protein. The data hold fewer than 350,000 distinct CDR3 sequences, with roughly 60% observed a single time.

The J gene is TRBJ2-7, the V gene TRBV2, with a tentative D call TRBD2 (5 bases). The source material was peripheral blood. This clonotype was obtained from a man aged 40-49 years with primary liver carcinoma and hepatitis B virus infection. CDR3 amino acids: CASSEYRTALYEQYF. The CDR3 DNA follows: TGTGCCAGCAGTGAATATCGGACTGCTCTCTACGAGCAGTACTTC. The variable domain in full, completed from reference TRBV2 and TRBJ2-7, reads EPEVTQTPSHQVTQMGQEVILRCVPISNHLYFYWYRQILGQKVEFLVSFYNNEISEKSEIFDDQFSVERPDGSNFTLKIRSTKLEDSAMYFCASSEYRTALYEQYFGPGTRLTVT.